These 29 T cell receptor beta chains were all obtained from the same sample, sequenced in a study of CD4 T cell repertoires in COVID-19. Clones were sequenced by immunoSEQ multiplex PCR, and TCRdb holds only the in-frame ones, with some missing. The sample lists about 75,000 clones, around 82% occurring once. Sample: CD4+ T cells from peripheral blood, taken after recovery from COVID-19. The receptors stem from a human donor who had COVID-19.

The V gene is TRBV11-1, the J gene TRBJ2-3; a possible D gene is TRBD2 (5 bases). V was cut by 1 base and J by 6 bases, with 14 bases left in between. The CDR3 length is 15 residues. Germline CDR1 is SGHAT and CDR2 is FQDESV (reference sequence). CDR3 in amino acids: CASSLGAAGGDTQYF. The CDR3 coding sequence is TGTGCCAGCAGCTTAGGAGCGGCGGGCGGGGATACGCAGTATTTT.

The chain employs TRBV10-3 and TRBJ2-3; TRBD2 matches at 8 bases. From germline, CDR1 is ENHRY and CDR2 SYGVKD. The CDR3 has 19 amino acids. Trimming at V came to 7 bases and at J to 1 base, leaving 19 bases not matched to a gene. The CDR3 coding sequence is TGTGCCATCAAACCAGCCAGCGGGAGAGAGGGGGGGGGCACAGATACGCAGTATTTT. This codes for CAIKPASGREGGGTDTQYF.

The chain is built from TRBV28 and TRBJ1-2; unclear D gene. Between the trimmed V and J ends, which lost 2 bases and 8 bases, there was a span of 12 bases. The CDR3 extends over 13 amino acids. Germline loops: CDR1 MDHEN, CDR2 SYDVKM. In nucleotides, the CDR3 is TGTGCCAGCAGTTTAAGGCAGGCGTGGGGCTACACCTTC. It yields the protein CASSLRQAWGYTF.

For the CDR3, the DNA is TGTGCCAGCATACCCGGACAGGGGTTGTCTAACACCATATATTTT. Translating gives CASIPGQGLSNTIYF. J is TRBJ1-3 and V is TRBV2, with 9 bases fitting TRBD1. The germline V gene encodes CDR1 SNHLY and CDR2 FYNNEI. V lost 7 bases, J lost 7 bases, and 11 bases stayed unmatched. CDR3 length: 15 residues.

V usage is TRBV5-1 and J usage is TRBJ2-3, with 7 bases lining up with TRBD1. The junction had 6 bases not matched to a gene; V was cut back by 4 bases and J by 1 base. The CDR3 has 15 amino acids. Germline-derived CDR1 and CDR2 are SGHRS and YFSETQ. The CDR3 DNA reads as TGCGCCAGCAGCATCCGGGACAGCCGCACAGATACGCAGTATTTT. This translates into CASSIRDSRTDTQYF. The whole variable domain, remainder taken from reference TRBV5-1 and TRBJ2-3, is KAGVTQTPRYLIKTRGQQVTLSCSPISGHRSVSWYQQTPGQGLQFLFEYFSETQRNKGNFPGRFSGRQFSNSRSEMNVSTLELGDSALYLCASSIRDSRTDTQYFGPGTRLTVL.

CDR3 DNA: TGCGCCAGCAGCTTGGGGACAGCGGGAACCGGGGAGCTGTTTTTT. Encoded protein: CASSLGTAGTGELFF. This chain links TRBV5-1 with TRBJ2-2, with a weak D call TRBD2 (7 bases). CDR1 and CDR2 (germline): SGHRS, YFSETQ. V was shortened by 0 bases and J by 5 bases, with 11 bases between the two germline ends. This CDR3 region has 15 residues. The full variable domain, rest sourced from reference TRBV5-1 and TRBJ2-2, is KAGVTQTPRYLIKTRGQQVTLSCSPISGHRSVSWYQQTPGQGLQFLFEYFSETQRNKGNFPGRFSGRQFSNSRSEMNVSTLELGDSALYLCASSLGTAGTGELFFGEGSRLTVL.

This rearrangement joins TRBV9 to TRBJ1-1; D gene uncertain. The CDR3 covers 13 residues. Between the trimmed V and J ends, which lost 8 bases and 3 bases, there was a span of 14 bases. Germline CDR1 SGDLS, CDR2 YYNGEE. CDR3 sequence: CASAFKSDTEAFF. In DNA, the CDR3 is TGTGCCAGTGCCTTTAAGTCCGACACTGAAGCTTTCTTT.

The chain couples TRBV19 to TRBJ2-7; a weak D match, TRBD2 (6 bases). CDR3 length: 15 residues. Trimming removed 6 bases at V and 4 bases at J, with 19 bases between. Germline V lookup: CDR1 LNHDA, CDR2 SQIVND (reference sequence). DNA for the CDR3: TGTGCCAGTAGCCGAAGAGGGGAGGCTGGGTACGAGCAGTACTTC. This codes for CASSRRGEAGYEQYF.

V and J are TRBV3-1 (or the pseudogene TRBV3-2) and TRBJ2-6; 8 bases are shared with TRBD1. Germline V gene sequence: CDR1 LGHDT, CDR2 YNNKEL (reference sequence). The J segment lost 1 base and the V segment lost 3 bases, leaving 8 bases of the junction unmatched. The CDR3 has 18 residues. CDR3 nucleotides: TGTGCCAGCAGCCACAGGGGGCGCGGAGGTTCTGGGGCCAACGTCCTGACTTTC. Translating gives CASSHRGRGGSGANVLTF.

The rearrangement links TRBV7-2 to TRBJ2-1; D is tentatively TRBD1 or TRBD2 (5 bases each). The CDR3 consists of 13 residues. Germline lookup yields CDR1 SGHTA and CDR2 FQGNSA. Trimming pared 11 bases from V and 1 base from J, leaving 12 bases between. Written as DNA, the CDR3 is TGTGCCGGGGGATCTGGGTCCTACAATGAGCAGTTCTTC. Translating gives CAGGSGSYNEQFF.

This clone was seen only once. The chain uses TRBV28 and TRBJ2-1; D call uncertain. Germline V gene data show CDR1 as MDHEN and CDR2 as SYDVKM. This CDR3 comprises 11 residues. The germline V and J ends were trimmed by 8 bases and 6 bases, with 8 bases remaining between them. CDR3 DNA sequence: TGTGCCAGCGCCGACCTCAATGAGCAGTTCTTC. Amino acid sequence: CASADLNEQFF.

The J gene is TRBJ2-1, the V gene TRBV3-1 (or the pseudogene TRBV3-2); 7 bases agree with TRBD2. The length of the CDR3 is 12 residues. The J segment lost 10 bases and the V segment lost 4 bases, leaving 4 bases of the junction unmatched. Germline CDR1 reads LGHDT; CDR2 reads YNNKEL (reference sequence). DNA for the CDR3: TGTGCCAGCAGCCCGACGGGAGGCGAGCAGTTCTTC. Translation: CASSPTGGEQFF.

The rearrangement links TRBV10-3 to TRBJ2-3; TRBD2 aligns across 13 bases. Germline V gives CDR1 ENHRY, CDR2 SYGVKD. J lost 0 bases, V lost 8 bases, and 5 bases had no gene match. The CDR3 extends over 16 amino acids. The CDR3: CAISGTSGTSTDTQYF. CDR3 in DNA: TGTGCCATCTCAGGGACTAGCGGGACTAGCACAGATACGCAGTATTTT.

This clone was detected once. The V gene is TRBV10-2, the J gene TRBJ2-7; 9 nucleotides line up with TRBD1. The CDR3 is made up of 15 amino acids. The germline gives CDR1 WSHSY, CDR2 SAAADI. With 6 bases clipped from V and 0 bases from J, the junction kept 6 bases outside the gene matches. The CDR3 DNA follows: TGCGCCAGCAGGGATCCGGGACAGGGCTCCTACGAGCAGTACTTC. It specifies CASRDPGQGSYEQYF.

The V and J genes are TRBV19 and TRBJ1-6; D is ambiguous. Trimming removed 6 bases from V and 5 bases from J, with 8 bases in between. The CDR3 is made up of 13 amino acids. The germline V gene has CDR1 LNHDA and CDR2 SQIVND (reference sequence). The CDR3 region has the DNA TGTGCCAGTAGAAGAAGGGATAATTCACCCCTCCACTTT. Translating gives CASRRRDNSPLHF.

The chain is built from TRBV27 and TRBJ1-2; 7 bases are shared with TRBD1. V shed 9 bases and J 4 bases; nucleotides not matched to a gene: 5. Germline V gene data show CDR1 as MNHEY and CDR2 as SMNVEV (reference sequence). This CDR3 is built from 12 residues. The CDR3 here is CARKQGSYGYTF. The CDR3 region has the DNA TGTGCCAGGAAACAGGGGTCCTATGGCTACACCTTC.

The gene calls are TRBV18 and TRBJ1-1; D uncertain. The length of the CDR3 is 14 residues. CDR1 and CDR2 from the germline V gene are KGHSH and LQKENI. Trimming left V 2 bases short and J 1 base short, with 8 bases between. CDR3 loop: CASSPGVQNTEAFF. CDR3 in DNA: TGTGCCAGCTCACCAGGGGTCCAGAACACTGAAGCTTTCTTT.

The chain employs TRBV28 and TRBJ1-2; no clear D gene. V lost 3 bases to trimming and J lost 0 bases, with 8 bases between them. The CDR3 spans 14 residues. Germline V gives CDR1 MDHEN, CDR2 SYDVKM. CDR3 amino acids: CASSFPGSNYGYTF. CDR3 nucleotides: TGTGCCAGCAGTTTCCCCGGATCTAACTATGGCTACACCTTC.

The rearrangement uses TRBV11-2 and TRBJ1-1; D unresolved. V dropped 1 base and J dropped 8 bases, with 11 bases sitting between them. This CDR3 is 13 amino acids long. CDR1 and CDR2 from the germline V gene are SGHAT and FQNNGV. The CDR3 loop reads CASSLAPAREAFF. CDR3 coding DNA: TGTGCCAGCAGCTTAGCGCCGGCCAGGGAAGCTTTCTTT.

The chain employs TRBV5-1 and TRBJ2-1, with TRBD1 matching over 7 bases. CDR1 is SGHRS and CDR2 is YFSETQ in the germline V gene. The CDR3 consists of 15 residues. The ends lost 1 base at V and 6 bases at J; junction bases unmatched: 7. Here the CDR3 DNA reads TGCGCCAGCAGCTTGACAGGGGCCGTCATCAATGAGCAGTTCTTC. Amino acids: CASSLTGAVINEQFF.

V usage is TRBV5-1 and J usage is TRBJ2-2; 8 positions agree with TRBD2. The CDR3 extends over 15 amino acids. J gave up 2 bases and V 4 bases, and 4 bases lay outside the gene matches. The germline gives CDR1 SGHRS, CDR2 YFSETQ. As DNA, the CDR3 is TGCGCCAGCAGCATAAGCGGGAGAAACACCGGGGAGCTGTTTTTT. Its protein is CASSISGRNTGELFF. The full variable domain, with the rest looked up from reference TRBV5-1 and TRBJ2-2, is KAGVTQTPRYLIKTRGQQVTLSCSPISGHRSVSWYQQTPGQGLQFLFEYFSETQRNKGNFPGRFSGRQFSNSRSEMNVSTLELGDSALYLCASSISGRNTGELFFGEGSRLTVL.

The chain combines TRBV6-1 with TRBJ2-5; D gene ambiguous. With 2 bases removed from V and 5 bases from J, the gap between germline ends came to 12 bases. This CDR3 comprises 14 residues. Looked up from germline, CDR1 is MNHNS and CDR2 is SASEGT. CDR3 DNA: TGTGCCAGCAGTGAAAACCTGGCGGTGGAGACCCAGTACTTC. It translates to CASSENLAVETQYF.

The chain links TRBV27 to TRBJ1-1, with TRBD1 matching over 8 bases. CDR1 is MNHEY, CDR2 SMNVEV, per germline (reference sequence). V lost 6 bases and J lost 4; bases outside the gene matches: 7. The CDR3 extends over 14 amino acids. The CDR3 here is CASSRPDRATEAFF. The DNA for the CDR3 is TGTGCCAGCAGCAGGCCGGACAGGGCCACTGAAGCTTTCTTT.

J is TRBJ2-5 and V is TRBV11-2, with a tentative D call TRBD1 (5 bases). The CDR3 has 15 residues. Looked up from germline, CDR1 is SGHAT and CDR2 is FQNNGV. V lost 1 base to trimming and J lost 0 bases, with 9 bases between them. The CDR3 coding sequence is TGTGCCAGCAGCTTAGGACAGTCTTACCAAGAGACCCAGTACTTC. Translated: CASSLGQSYQETQYF. The variable domain in full, completed from reference TRBV11-2 and TRBJ2-5, reads EAGVAQSPRYKIIEKRQSVAFWCNPISGHATLYWYQQILGQGPKLLIQFQNNGVVDDSQLPKDRFSAERLKGVDSTLKIQPAKLEDSAVYLCASSLGQSYQETQYFGPGTRLLVL.

The chain recombines TRBV7-9 with TRBJ2-3; D may be TRBD2 (6 bases). Germline V gene lookup returns CDR1 SEHNR and CDR2 FQNEAQ (reference sequence). The CDR3 totals 14 residues. V was pared by 6 bases and J by 9 bases, with 19 bases between. Here the CDR3 reads CASSNSGTSRTQYF. The CDR3 nucleotides read TGTGCCAGCAGTAATAGCGGTACCTCCCGAACGCAGTATTTT.

The chain employs TRBV11-3 and TRBJ2-1; 8 bases map to TRBD2. The V gene's germline CDR1 is SGHNT and CDR2 YENEEA. This CDR3 is built from 14 residues. The V segment lost 5 bases and the J segment 5 bases; nucleotides outside the gene matches: 5. The CDR3: CASSQREWDNEQFF. DNA of the CDR3: TGTGCCAGCAGCCAGCGGGAGTGGGACAATGAGCAGTTCTTC.

This clone was found a few times. The chain recombines TRBV3-1 (or the pseudogene TRBV3-2) with TRBJ1-3; no clear D gene. Germline CDR1 and CDR2: LGHDT and YNNKEL (reference sequence). The CDR3 spans 14 residues. V lost 2 bases and J 0 bases, leaving 5 bases between the germline ends. The CDR3 DNA is TGTGCCAGCAGCCAAAGTATCTCTGGAAACACCATATATTTT. Translating it yields CASSQSISGNTIYF.

This clone was observed a few times. V is TRBV7-9 and J is TRBJ1-5; 9 nucleotides agree with TRBD1. Germline values: CDR1 SEHNR, CDR2 FQNEAQ (reference sequence). The J segment lost 7 bases and the V segment lost 5 bases, leaving 6 bases of the junction unmatched. The CDR3 contains 14 residues. The CDR3: CASSPGQGNQPQHF. DNA for the CDR3: TGTGCCAGCAGCCCTGGACAGGGGAACCAGCCCCAGCATTTT.

The V and J genes are TRBV2 and TRBJ2-2; a possible D gene is TRBD2 (6 bases). V shed 5 bases and J shed 1 base, with 14 bases lying between them. CDR3 length: 16 residues. Germline loops: CDR1 SNHLY, CDR2 FYNNEI. CDR3 DNA: TGTGCCAGCAGTCGGGAAGCGGGCCTGAACACCGGGGAGCTGTTTTTT. It translates to CASSREAGLNTGELFF.